These 13 T cell receptor beta chains were all obtained from the same sample, sequenced in a study of cytomegalovirus exposure and HLA in healthy donors (dated by TCRdb to 2015 to 2018). Library preparation used the immunoSEQ multiplex PCR assay. For the multiplex PCR, a mixture combining 60 forward primers for TCR Vbeta segments and 13 reverse primers for TCR Jbeta segments was used. TCRdb holds this immuneACCESS table with in-frame rearrangements only. Some clones are missing; in checked studies, unresolved V genes explain under half, and the rest has no known cause. Within this sample are 120,000 to 150,000 clones, with more than 75% of them counted one time only. The ten largest clonotypes hold about 3.2% of the sample. Sequencing used PBMCs. Source of these receptors: a man aged 18-30 years in good health and CMV-seropositive.

The chain combines TRBV19 with TRBJ1-2; no clear D. The CDR3 runs to 13 residues. V was clipped by 7 bases and J by 5 bases, with 14 bases between them. Germline V gene data show CDR1 as LNHDA and CDR2 as SQIVND (reference sequence). The chain's CDR3 is CASTREGFYGYTF. CDR3 in DNA: TGTGCCAGTACCCGGGAAGGCTTTTATGGCTACACCTTC.

The chain carries TRBV10-1 and TRBJ2-4, with 9 nucleotides matching TRBD2. This CDR3 is 14 amino acids long. V dropped 4 bases and J dropped 7; count of bases not matched to a gene: 5. Germline values: CDR1 WNHNN, CDR2 SYGVQD (reference sequence). CDR3 protein: CASSAGTSSNIQYF. The CDR3 nucleotides are TGCGCCAGCAGTGCTGGGACTAGCTCGAACATTCAGTACTTC.

In this sample, this clone turned up once. The chain is built from TRBV15 and TRBJ1-2; possible D gene TRBD1, 6 bases. Trimming pared 4 bases from V and 8 bases from J, leaving 23 bases between. The CDR3 is 16 amino acids. Germline CDR1 is LNHNV and CDR2 is YYDKDF (reference sequence). CDR3 sequence reads: CATSTFPFRGMWGYTF. The CDR3 DNA follows: TGTGCCACCAGCACCTTTCCCTTCAGGGGAATGTGGGGCTACACCTTC. Full variable domain (missing parts from reference TRBV15 and TRBJ1-2): DAMVIQNPRYQVTQFGKPVTLSCSQTLNHNVMYWYQQKSSQAPKLLFHYYDKDFNNEADTPDNFQSRRPNTSFCFLDIRSPGLGDTAMYLCATSTFPFRGMWGYTFGSGTRLTVV.

CDR3 sequence (DNA): TGTGCAAGTCGCCCCATTGAGAGGGATGGCTACACCTTC. Protein: CASRPIERDGYTF. V is TRBV12-2 and J is TRBJ1-2. TRBV12-2 is tagged as a pseudogene. This CDR3 region has 13 residues.

The CDR3 DNA reads as TGTGCCAGTAGTACCGGACTAATTGAGACCCAGTACTTC. Amino acids: CASSTGLIETQYF. This chain uses TRBV19 with TRBJ2-5; tentatively, D is TRBD2 (6 bases). The V gene's germline CDR1 is LNHDA and CDR2 SQIVND (reference sequence). Trimming cost V 4 bases and J 5 bases, with 11 bases left between them. The CDR3 is 13 residues long.

The chain has TRBV28 and TRBJ2-7; TRBD2 agrees at 12 bases. The J segment lost 3 bases and the V segment lost 5 bases, leaving 8 bases of the junction unmatched. The CDR3 length is 16 residues. Germline CDR1 reads MDHEN; CDR2 reads SYDVKM. The CDR3, as DNA: TGTGCCAGCAGTCCTCTCCGGACTAGCGGGAACTACGAGCAGTACTTC. Residues: CASSPLRTSGNYEQYF.

This rearrangement joins TRBV6-5 to TRBJ2-7; no clear D. Trimming removed 7 bases at V and 0 bases at J, with 7 bases between. The germline V gene has CDR1 MNHEY and CDR2 SVGAGI. The CDR3 is made up of 12 amino acids. The CDR3 is CASIGSSYEQYF. In DNA, the CDR3 is TGTGCCAGCATTGGCAGCTCCTACGAGCAGTACTTC.

The chain recombines TRBV5-1 with TRBJ2-2; 8 bases line up with TRBD1. The germline gives CDR1 SGHRS, CDR2 YFSETQ. The CDR3 is made up of 15 amino acids. Unmatched junction bases numbered 5, after V lost 7 bases and J lost 0 bases. The CDR3 DNA sequence: TGCGCCAGCCATCAGGGGGCAGCGAACACCGGGGAGCTGTTTTTT. Translated, it gives CASHQGAANTGELFF.

This clone was counted a few times. V and J are TRBV6-1 and TRBJ1-4; 10 nucleotides align to TRBD1. Trimming at V came to 1 base and at J to 5 bases, leaving 4 bases not matched to a gene. This CDR3 has 16 amino acids. Germline CDR1 MNHNS, CDR2 SASEGT. CDR3 in DNA: TGTGCCAGCAGTGAAGAAAAGGGACAGGGGAATGAAAAACTGTTTTTT. It codes for CASSEEKGQGNEKLFF.

The chain joins TRBV9 to TRBJ2-7; D is uncertain. Germline-derived CDR1 and CDR2 are SGDLS and YYNGEE. V gave up 0 bases and J gave up 5 bases, with 9 bases separating them. This CDR3 has 13 residues. The CDR3, as DNA: TGTGCCAGCAGCGTAGGTGCTAGTGACGAGCAGTACTTC. This gives the protein CASSVGASDEQYF.

V usage is TRBV7-8 and J usage is TRBJ2-2, with 7 bases matching TRBD1. This CDR3 has 14 amino acids. Trimming took 8 bases from V and 3 from J; bases not matched to a gene: 6. Germline V gene data show CDR1 as SGHVS and CDR2 as FQNEAQ. The CDR3 DNA is TGTGCCAGCCCCTTCCAGGGGGACACCGGGGAGCTGTTTTTT. This gives the protein CASPFQGDTGELFF.

This clone has a handful of counts. This chain uses TRBV7-2 with TRBJ2-7, with TRBD1 matching 9 bases. The CDR3 contains 14 residues. CDR1 and CDR2 from the germline V gene are SGHTA and FQGNSA. Trimming at V came to 5 bases and at J to 6 bases, leaving 8 bases not matched to a gene. CDR3 region: CASSLRDRVSEQYF. DNA of the CDR3: TGTGCCAGCAGCCTCCGGGACAGGGTGTCCGAGCAGTACTTC.

The CDR3 loop reads CASSVIGGGSYNEQFF. CDR3 in DNA: TGTGCCAGCAGCGTTATCGGGGGAGGCTCGTACAATGAGCAGTTCTTC. This chain joins TRBV9 and TRBJ2-1; a possible D gene is TRBD2 (6 bases). The CDR3 loop spans 16 amino acids. V was pared by 2 bases and J by 4 bases, with 16 bases between. Germline lookup yields CDR1 SGDLS and CDR2 YYNGEE.